This T cell receptor beta chain originates from a study of response to subunit inactivated influenza vaccine. TCRdb reanalysed the RT-PCR reads using MiXCR and keeps one entry per CDR3 protein. The sample has over 650,000 distinct CDR3 sequences, approximately 17% seen once; the top ten hold approximately 10%. This clonotype was seen a handful of times. Antigen: not known. Study-wide results and caveats: With each seasonal influenza vaccination, the authors suggested, few new T cells are recruited.

The CDR3 has 15 amino acids. CDR1 and CDR2 (germline): LGHNA, YSLEER. V lost 0 bases to trimming and J lost 4 bases, with 12 bases between them. This clonotype was obtained from a man over 45 who received an inactivated influenza vaccine. J is TRBJ1-2 and V is TRBV4-3; possibly TRBD1 for D (5 bases). The source material was PBMCs from blood, sampled 5 days after vaccination. In nucleotides, the CDR3 is TGCGCCAGCAGCCAAGAGACTGACAGAGGCTATGGCTACACCTTC. Translating it yields CASSQETDRGYGYTF.